The entry below gives a single TCR beta chain sequence along with its context. This sample was included in a study of technical replicates of blood from several donors. The table came from immunoSEQ multiplex PCR; TCRdb's copy has only in-frame clones and leaves some out. The data hold approximately 79,000 clones, with approximately 95% observed a single time. This TCR was sampled from a human donor in good health. The sequenced material came from T cells isolated from PBMCs.

The CDR3 loop is CASSLGSTGELFF. CDR3 sequence (DNA): TGTGCCAGCAGCTTGGGGAGCACCGGGGAGCTGTTTTTT. The chain links TRBV5-4 to TRBJ2-2, with D uncertain. The CDR3 runs to 13 residues. The ends were cut back, 0 bases at V and 4 bases at J, with 4 bases in the middle. Germline V gene data show CDR1 as SGHNT and CDR2 as YYREEE (reference sequence). The full variable domain, its missing parts supplied by reference TRBV5-4 and TRBJ2-2, is ETGVTQSPTHLIKTRGQQVTLRCSSQSGHNTVSWYQQALGQGPQFIFQYYREEENGRGNFPPRFSGLQFPNYSSELNVNALELDDSALYLCASSLGSTGELFFGEGSRLTVL.